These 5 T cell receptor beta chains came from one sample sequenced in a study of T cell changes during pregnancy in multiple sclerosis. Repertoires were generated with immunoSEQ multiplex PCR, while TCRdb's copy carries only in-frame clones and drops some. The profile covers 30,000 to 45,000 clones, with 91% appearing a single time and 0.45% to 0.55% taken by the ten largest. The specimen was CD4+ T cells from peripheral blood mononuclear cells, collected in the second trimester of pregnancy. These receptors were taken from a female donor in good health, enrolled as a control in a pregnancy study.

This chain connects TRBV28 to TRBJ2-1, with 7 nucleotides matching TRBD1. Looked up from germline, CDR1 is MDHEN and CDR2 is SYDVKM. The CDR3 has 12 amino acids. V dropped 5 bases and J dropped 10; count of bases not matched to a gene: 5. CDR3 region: CASSLPRGEQFF. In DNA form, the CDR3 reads TGTGCCAGCAGTCTCCCCAGGGGGGAGCAGTTCTTC. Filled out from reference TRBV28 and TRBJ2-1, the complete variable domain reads DVKVTQSSRYLVKRTGEKVFLECVQDMDHENMFWYRQDPGLGLRLIYFSYDVKMKEKGDIPEGYSVSREKKERFSLILESASTNQTSMYLCASSLPRGEQFFGPGTRLTVL.

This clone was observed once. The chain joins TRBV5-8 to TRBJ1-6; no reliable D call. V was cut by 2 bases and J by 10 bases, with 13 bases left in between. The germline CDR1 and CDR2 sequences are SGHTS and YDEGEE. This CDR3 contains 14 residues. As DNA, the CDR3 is TGTGCCAGCAGCTTTTACCGGGTTGAATCACCCCTCCACTTT. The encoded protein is CASSFYRVESPLHF.

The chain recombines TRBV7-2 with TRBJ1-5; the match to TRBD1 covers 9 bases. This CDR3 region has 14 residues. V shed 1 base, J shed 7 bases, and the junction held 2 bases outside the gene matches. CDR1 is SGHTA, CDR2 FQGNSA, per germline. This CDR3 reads CASSLGTGDQPQHF. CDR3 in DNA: TGTGCCAGCAGCTTAGGGACAGGGGACCAGCCCCAGCATTTT.

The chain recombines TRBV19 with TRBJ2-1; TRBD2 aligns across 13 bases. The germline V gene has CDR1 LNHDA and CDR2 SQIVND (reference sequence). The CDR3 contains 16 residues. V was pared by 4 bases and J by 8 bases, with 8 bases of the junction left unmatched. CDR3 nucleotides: TGTGCCAGTAGTAACTTAGGGACTAGCGGGAATTATGAGCAGTTCTTC. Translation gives CASSNLGTSGNYEQFF.

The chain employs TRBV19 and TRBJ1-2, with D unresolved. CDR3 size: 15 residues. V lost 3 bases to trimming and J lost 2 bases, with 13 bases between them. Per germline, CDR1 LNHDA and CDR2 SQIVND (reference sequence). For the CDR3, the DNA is TGTGCCAGTAGTATGGGCGGGCAGTGGAACTATGGCTACACCTTC. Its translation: CASSMGGQWNYGYTF.